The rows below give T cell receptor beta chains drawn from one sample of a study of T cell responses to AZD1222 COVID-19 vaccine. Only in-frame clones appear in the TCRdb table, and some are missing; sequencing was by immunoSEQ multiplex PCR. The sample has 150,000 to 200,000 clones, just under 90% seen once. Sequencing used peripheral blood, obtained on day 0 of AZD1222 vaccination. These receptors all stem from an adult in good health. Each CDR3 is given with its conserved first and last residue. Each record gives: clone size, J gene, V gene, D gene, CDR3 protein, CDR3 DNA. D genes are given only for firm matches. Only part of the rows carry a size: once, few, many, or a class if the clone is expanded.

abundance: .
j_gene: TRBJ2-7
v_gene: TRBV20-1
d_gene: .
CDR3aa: CSARDSYEQYF
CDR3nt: TGCAGTGCTAGGGACTCCTACGAGCAGTACTTC

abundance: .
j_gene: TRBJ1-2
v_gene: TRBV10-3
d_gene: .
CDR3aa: CAISERGSDYGYTF
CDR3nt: TGTGCCATCAGTGAGAGAGGGTCGGACTATGGCTACACCTTC

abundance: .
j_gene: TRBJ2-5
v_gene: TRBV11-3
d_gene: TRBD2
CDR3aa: CASSNRLAGGSETQYF
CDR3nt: TGTGCCAGCAGCAATCGACTAGCGGGAGGGTCGGAGACCCAGTACTTC

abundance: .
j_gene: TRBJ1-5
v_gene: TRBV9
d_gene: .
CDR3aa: CASSVDRGNQPQHF
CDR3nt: TGTGCCAGCAGCGTAGACAGGGGCAATCAGCCCCAGCATTTT

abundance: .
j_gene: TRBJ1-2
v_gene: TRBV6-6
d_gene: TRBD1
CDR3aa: CASIQDRGGYTF
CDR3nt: TGTGCCAGCATCCAGGACAGGGGAGGCTACACCTTC

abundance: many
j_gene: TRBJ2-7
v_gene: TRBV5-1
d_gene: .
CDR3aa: CASSLTQQGYEQYF
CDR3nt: TGCGCCAGCAGCCTCACCCAGCAGGGATACGAGCAGTACTTC

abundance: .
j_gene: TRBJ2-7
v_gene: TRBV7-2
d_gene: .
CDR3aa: CASSLGVGIYEQYF
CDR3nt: TGTGCCAGCAGCTTAGGCGTAGGGATCTACGAGCAGTACTTC

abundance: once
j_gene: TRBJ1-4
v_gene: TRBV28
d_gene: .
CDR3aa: CASRQLAWTNEKLFF
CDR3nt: TGTGCCAGCAGGCAATTAGCGTGGACTAATGAAAAACTGTTTTTT

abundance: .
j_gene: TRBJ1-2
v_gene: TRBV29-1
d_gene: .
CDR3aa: CSVGTPLGDYGYTF
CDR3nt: TGCAGCGTCGGGACCCCTTTGGGGGACTATGGCTACACCTTC

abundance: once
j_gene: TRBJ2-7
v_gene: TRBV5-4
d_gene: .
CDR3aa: CASSDPGLPYEQYF
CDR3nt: TGTGCCAGCAGCGACCCGGGACTCCCCTACGAGCAGTACTTC

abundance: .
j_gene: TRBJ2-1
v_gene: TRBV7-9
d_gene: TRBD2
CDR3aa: CASSLERGSGRGNEQFF
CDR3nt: TGTGCCAGCAGCTTAGAGAGGGGAAGCGGGAGGGGCAATGAGCAGTTCTTC

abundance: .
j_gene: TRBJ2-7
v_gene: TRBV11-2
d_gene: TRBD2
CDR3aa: CASRGGGFYEQYF
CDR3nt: TGTGCCAGCAGAGGCGGGGGGTTCTACGAGCAGTACTTC

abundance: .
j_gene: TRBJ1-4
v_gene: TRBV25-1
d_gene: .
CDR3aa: CASSESRGGSEKLFF
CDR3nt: TGTGCCAGCAGTGAATCCCGGGGGGGAAGTGAAAAACTGTTTTTT

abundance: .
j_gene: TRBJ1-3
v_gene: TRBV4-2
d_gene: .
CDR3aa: CASSRQDLRSSGNTIYF
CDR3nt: TGTGCCAGCAGCAGACAGGACCTACGGAGCTCTGGAAACACCATATATTTT

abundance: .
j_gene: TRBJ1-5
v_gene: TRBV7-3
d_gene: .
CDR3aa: CASARGGGQPQHF
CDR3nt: TGTGCCAGCGCGCGTGGGGGAGGACAGCCCCAGCATTTT

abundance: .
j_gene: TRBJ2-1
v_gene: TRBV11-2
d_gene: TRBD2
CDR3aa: CASSLDLGSGVNEQFF
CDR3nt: TGTGCCAGCAGCTTAGATCTGGGTAGCGGGGTTAATGAGCAGTTCTTC

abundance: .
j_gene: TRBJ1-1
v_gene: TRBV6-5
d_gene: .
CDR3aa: CASRQGIFMNTEAFF
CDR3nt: TGTGCCAGCAGGCAGGGGATATTCATGAACACTGAAGCTTTCTTT

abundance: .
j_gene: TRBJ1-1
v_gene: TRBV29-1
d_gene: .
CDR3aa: CSVEPRHGAGEAFF
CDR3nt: TGCAGCGTTGAACCTAGACACGGGGCGGGTGAAGCTTTCTTT

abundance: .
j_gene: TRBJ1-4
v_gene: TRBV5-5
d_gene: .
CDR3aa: CASSRGYPNEKLFF
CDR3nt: TGTGCCAGCAGCCGAGGGTATCCTAATGAAAAACTGTTTTTT

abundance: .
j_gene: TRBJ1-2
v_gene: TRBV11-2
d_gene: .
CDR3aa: CASSHRVGGYTF
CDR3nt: TGTGCCAGCAGCCACAGGGTGGGGGGCTACACCTTC

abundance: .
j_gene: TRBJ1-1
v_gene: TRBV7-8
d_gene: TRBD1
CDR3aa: CASSLVRGTTEAFF
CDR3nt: TGTGCCAGCAGCTTAGTCAGGGGGACCACTGAAGCTTTCTTT

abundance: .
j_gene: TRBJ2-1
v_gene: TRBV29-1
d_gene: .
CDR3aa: CSVEGDRRNEQFF
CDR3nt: TGCAGCGTTGAGGGGGATCGAAGGAATGAGCAGTTCTTC

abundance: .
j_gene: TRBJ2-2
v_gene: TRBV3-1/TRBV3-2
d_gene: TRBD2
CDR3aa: CASSPRTSGSAGELFF
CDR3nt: TGTGCCAGCAGCCCCCGGACTAGCGGGAGCGCCGGGGAGCTGTTTTTT

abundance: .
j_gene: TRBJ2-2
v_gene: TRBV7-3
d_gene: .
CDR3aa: CASSRQGGNTGELFF
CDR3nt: TGTGCCAGCAGCCGACAGGGAGGGAACACCGGGGAGCTGTTTTTT

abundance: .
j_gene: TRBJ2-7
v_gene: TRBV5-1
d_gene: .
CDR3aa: CASSLGDTYEQYF
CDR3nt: TGCGCCAGCAGCTTGGGGGACACCTACGAGCAGTACTTC

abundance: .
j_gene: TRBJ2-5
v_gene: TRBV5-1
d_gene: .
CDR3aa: CASNPLPGTRETQYF
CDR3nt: TGCGCCAGCAACCCCCTCCCCGGGACCCGGGAGACCCAGTACTTC

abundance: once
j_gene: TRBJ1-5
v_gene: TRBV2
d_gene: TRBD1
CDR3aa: CASSGTGGWGNQPQHF
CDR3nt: TGTGCCAGCAGTGGGACAGGGGGCTGGGGCAATCAGCCCCAGCATTTT

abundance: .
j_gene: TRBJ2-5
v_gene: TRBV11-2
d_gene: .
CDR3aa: CASSFSGVQETQYF
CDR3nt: TGTGCCAGCAGCTTTTCCGGAGTCCAAGAGACCCAGTACTTC

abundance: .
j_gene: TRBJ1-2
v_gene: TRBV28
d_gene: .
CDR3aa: CASSPGQWSYGYTF
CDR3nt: TGTGCCAGCAGTCCCGGGCAGTGGTCCTATGGCTACACCTTC

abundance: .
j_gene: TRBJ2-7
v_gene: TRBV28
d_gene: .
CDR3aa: CASNPSTAGWSEQYF
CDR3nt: TGTGCCAGCAACCCGTCGACTGCAGGTTGGTCCGAGCAGTACTTC

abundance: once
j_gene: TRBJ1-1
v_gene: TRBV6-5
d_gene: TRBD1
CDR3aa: CASSSGTGYAEAFF
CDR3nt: TGTGCCAGCAGCTCCGGGACAGGTTACGCTGAAGCTTTCTTT

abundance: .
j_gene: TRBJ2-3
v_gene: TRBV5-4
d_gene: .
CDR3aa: CASSFIGADTQYF
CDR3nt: TGTGCCAGCAGCTTTATAGGGGCTGATACGCAGTATTTT

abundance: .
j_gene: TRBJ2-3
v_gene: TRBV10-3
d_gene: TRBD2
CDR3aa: CAISETSGANTQYF
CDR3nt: TGTGCCATCAGTGAGACTAGCGGGGCAAATACGCAGTATTTT

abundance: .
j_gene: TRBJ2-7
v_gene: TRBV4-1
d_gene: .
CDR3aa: CASSQLIQGEQYF
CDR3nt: TGCGCCAGCAGCCAATTAATACAAGGCGAGCAGTACTTC

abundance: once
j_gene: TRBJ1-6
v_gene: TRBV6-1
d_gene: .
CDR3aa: CASSRGTTYNSPLHF
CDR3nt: TGTGCCAGCAGTCGCGGCACGACCTATAATTCACCCCTCCACTTT

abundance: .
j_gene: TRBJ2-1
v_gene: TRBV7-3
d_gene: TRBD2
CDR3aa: CASSQQRTSGRNEQFF
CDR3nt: TGTGCCAGCAGTCAACAGAGGACTAGCGGACGAAATGAGCAGTTCTTC

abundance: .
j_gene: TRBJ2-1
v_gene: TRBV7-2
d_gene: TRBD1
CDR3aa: CATSPGQGSGEQFF
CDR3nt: TGTGCCACCTCACCGGGACAGGGGTCCGGTGAGCAGTTCTTC

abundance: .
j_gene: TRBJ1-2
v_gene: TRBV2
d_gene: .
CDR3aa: CASNIGTLRYGYTF
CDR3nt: TGTGCCAGCAACATTGGGACCCTTAGGTATGGCTACACCTTC

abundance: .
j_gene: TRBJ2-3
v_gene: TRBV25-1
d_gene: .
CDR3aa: CASSAQDRFTDTQYF
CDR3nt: TGTGCCAGCAGTGCGCAGGACAGATTCACAGATACGCAGTATTTT

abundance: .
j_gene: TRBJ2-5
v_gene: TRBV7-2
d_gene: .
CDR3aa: CASSLATSPSETQYF
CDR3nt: TGTGCCAGCAGCTTAGCCACATCCCCCTCGGAGACCCAGTACTTC

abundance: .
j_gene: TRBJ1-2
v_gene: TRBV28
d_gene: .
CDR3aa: CASSSQGNYGYTF
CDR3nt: TGTGCCAGCAGCTCACAGGGAAACTATGGCTACACCTTC

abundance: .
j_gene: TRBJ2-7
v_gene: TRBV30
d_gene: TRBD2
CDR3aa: CAYGLAGGGAYEQYF
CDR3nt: TGTGCCTATGGACTAGCGGGCGGGGGGGCCTACGAGCAGTACTTC